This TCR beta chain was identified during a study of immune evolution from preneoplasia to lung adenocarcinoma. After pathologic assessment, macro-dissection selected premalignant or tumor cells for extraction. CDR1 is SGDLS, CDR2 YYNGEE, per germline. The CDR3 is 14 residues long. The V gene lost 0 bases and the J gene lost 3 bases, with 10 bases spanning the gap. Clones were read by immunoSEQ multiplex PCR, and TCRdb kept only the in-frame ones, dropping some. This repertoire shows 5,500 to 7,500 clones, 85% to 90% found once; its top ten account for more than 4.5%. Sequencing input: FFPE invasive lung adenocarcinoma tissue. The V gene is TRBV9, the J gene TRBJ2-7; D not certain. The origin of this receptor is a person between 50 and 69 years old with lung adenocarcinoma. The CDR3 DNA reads TGTGCCAGCAGCGTAGACGGTGGTTACTACGAGCAGTACTTC. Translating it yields CASSVDGGYYEQYF.